This T cell receptor (beta chain) was profiled in a study of monozygotic twins with inflammatory bowel disease. The CDR3 totals 15 residues. Germline CDR1 SEHNR, CDR2 FQNEAQ (reference sequence). Per donor, 2 to 3 ml of blood was collected and frozen. Reanalyzing the 5' RACE reads, TCRdb keeps one entry per CDR3 protein, without DNA. This sample's table has approximately 400,000 distinct CDR3 sequences. Notes on the study in general: Researchers report that IBD patients shared fewer clonotypes with others than healthy twins, especially amid disease activity.

On this clonotype: Its antigen is still unknown.

The chain carries TRBV7-9 and TRBJ2-1; the D gene TCRdb calls, TRBD2, cannot be checked with no DNA. Sample: blood. The TCR originated in a human donor with ulcerative colitis or Crohn's disease, or a healthy co-twin of an affected twin (not recorded which). The CDR3 here is CASSPAVAGFDEQFF.